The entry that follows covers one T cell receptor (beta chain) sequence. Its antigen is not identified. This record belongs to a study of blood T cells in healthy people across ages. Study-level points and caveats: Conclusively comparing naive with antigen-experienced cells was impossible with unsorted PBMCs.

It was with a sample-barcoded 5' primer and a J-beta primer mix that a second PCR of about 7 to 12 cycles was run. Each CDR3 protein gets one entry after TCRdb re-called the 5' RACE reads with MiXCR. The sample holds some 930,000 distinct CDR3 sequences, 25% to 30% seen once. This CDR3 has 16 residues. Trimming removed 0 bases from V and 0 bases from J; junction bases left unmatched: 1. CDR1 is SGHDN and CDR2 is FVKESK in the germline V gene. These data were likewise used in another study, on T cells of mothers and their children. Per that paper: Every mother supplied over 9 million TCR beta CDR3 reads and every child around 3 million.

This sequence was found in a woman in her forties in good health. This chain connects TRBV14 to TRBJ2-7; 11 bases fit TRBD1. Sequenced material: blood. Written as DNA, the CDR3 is TGTGCCAGCAGCCAAGAGGGGACAGGGGGCTCCTACGAGCAGTACTTC. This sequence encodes CASSQEGTGGSYEQYF.